These 13 T cell receptor beta chains were sequenced from one sample in a study of blood T cell repertoires in COVID-19. Assay: immunoSEQ multiplex PCR; the TCRdb copy retains only in-frame clones and omits some. The sample consists of about 59,000 clones, 87% of them appearing once. Sequencing input: peripheral blood. These receptors came from a man of 80 years or more in a cohort sampled during active COVID-19.

The CDR3 DNA sequence: TGTGCCAGCAGCCAATCCGGGACTAACTATGGCTACACCTTC. Amino acids: CASSQSGTNYGYTF. The chain joins TRBV16 to TRBJ1-2; D not certain. Trimming removed 0 bases at V and 0 bases at J, with 5 bases between. This CDR3 has 14 residues. The germline V gene encodes CDR1 KGHSY and CDR2 FQNENV.

This sequence joins TRBV2 and TRBJ1-4, with TRBD1 identical over 7 bases. The V segment lost 6 bases and the J segment 4 bases; nucleotides outside the gene matches: 8. The CDR3 runs 15 residues. Germline assignment: CDR1 SNHLY and CDR2 FYNNEI. Here the CDR3 reads CASRGSQGLNEKLFF. The CDR3 DNA follows: TGTGCCAGCAGGGGGTCACAGGGGCTTAATGAAAAACTGTTTTTT.

The chain joins TRBV11-2 to TRBJ2-4; no definite D call. The CDR3 spans 15 residues. Germline-derived CDR1 and CDR2 are SGHAT and FQNNGV. Trimming left V 1 base short and J 0 bases short, with 7 bases between. CDR3 loop: CASSLAQLAKNIQYF. CDR3 nucleotide sequence: TGTGCCAGCAGCTTAGCGCAGTTAGCCAAAAACATTCAGTACTTC.

The chain couples TRBV29-1 to TRBJ2-7; perhaps TRBD1 as D (6 bases). The CDR3 contains 13 residues. The V gene lost 1 base and the J gene lost 2 bases, with 9 bases spanning the gap. In germline, CDR1 is SQVTM, CDR2 ANQGSEA. The CDR3 nucleotides are TGCAGCGTTGAAGGAAGACAGGCCTACGAGCAGTACTTC. It encodes CSVEGRQAYEQYF.

The CDR3 here is CASQLPTGAYNEQFF. The CDR3 DNA follows: TGCGCCAGCCAACTACCGACAGGAGCCTACAATGAGCAGTTCTTC. This chain links TRBV5-1 with TRBJ2-1; TRBD1 is a possible D gene (6 bases). CDR1 SGHRS and CDR2 YFSETQ come from the germline V gene. Trimming took 7 bases from V and 2 from J, leaving 16 bases between them. This CDR3 region has 15 residues.

The chain carries TRBV6-5 and TRBJ1-4, with D possibly TRBD1 on 6 matching bases. Per germline, CDR1 MNHEY and CDR2 SVGAGI. CDR3 length equals 14 residues. V dropped 10 bases and J dropped 6 bases, with 18 bases sitting between them. The CDR3 bases are TGTGCCATCGGAAAGCGGGGGGCGGATGAAAAACTGTTTTTT. This gives the protein CAIGKRGADEKLFF.

The genes are TRBV19 and TRBJ2-7; maybe TRBD1 (5 bases). This CDR3 has 15 residues. In germline, CDR1 is LNHDA, CDR2 SQIVND (reference sequence). V was clipped by 2 bases and J by 2 bases, with 13 bases between them. CDR3 region: CASSIQGVPPYEQYF. CDR3 nucleotide sequence: TGTGCCAGTAGTATACAAGGGGTCCCCCCCTACGAGCAGTACTTC.

V gene TRBV19 combines with J gene TRBJ1-2; 10 nucleotides match TRBD1. The CDR3 loop spans 14 amino acids. With V trimmed by 8 bases and J by 3 bases, 6 bases remained unmatched. Germline lookup yields CDR1 LNHDA and CDR2 SQIVND (reference sequence). CDR3 loop: CASDRGRLDYGYTF. CDR3 bases: TGTGCCAGTGACAGGGGGCGCCTCGACTATGGCTACACCTTC.

The chain recombines TRBV30 with TRBJ2-5, with TRBD2 as a possible D gene (5 bases). This CDR3 is 14 amino acids long. The V gene's germline CDR1 is GTSNPN and CDR2 SVGIG (reference sequence). Trimming cost V 3 bases and J 2 bases, with 13 bases left between them. In nucleotides, the CDR3 is TGTGCCTGGAGCTCTGGACTCGCACAAGAGACCCAGTACTTC. Translation: CAWSSGLAQETQYF.

The J gene is TRBJ2-3, the V gene TRBV7-9; D is possibly TRBD2 (6 bases). This CDR3 is 16 amino acids long. Germline values: CDR1 SEHNR, CDR2 FQNEAQ (reference sequence). Trimming took 1 base from V and 0 from J, leaving 11 bases between them. The CDR3 DNA reads as TGTGCCAGCAGCTTAGGGGGCGGGATAAGCACAGATACGCAGTATTTT. Translating it yields CASSLGGGISTDTQYF.

This clone was detected only a few times. This chain links TRBV5-1 with TRBJ2-7; 10 bases match TRBD2. In germline, CDR1 is SGHRS, CDR2 YFSETQ. The CDR3 runs 14 residues. After removal of 4 bases from V and 4 bases from J, the junction contained 5 bases not matched to a gene. The CDR3 sequence is CASSTTSGQYEQYF. In DNA form, the CDR3 reads TGCGCCAGCAGCACGACTAGCGGGCAGTACGAGCAGTACTTC.

In its sample, this clone was seen once. This chain connects TRBV28 to TRBJ1-1, with 7 bases matching TRBD1. V gave up 6 bases and J gave up 1 base; unmatched junction bases: 5. Germline V gene lookup returns CDR1 MDHEN and CDR2 SYDVKM. CDR3 length: 14 residues. For the CDR3, the DNA is TGTGCCAGCAGACCCCCAGGGGGGAACACTGAAGCTTTCTTT. Protein sequence: CASRPPGGNTEAFF.

V and J are TRBV2 and TRBJ1-5; TRBD1 aligns across 9 bases. V gave up 6 bases and J gave up 5 bases; unmatched junction bases: 8. The CDR3 has 15 residues. Per germline, CDR1 SNHLY and CDR2 FYNNEI. The chain's CDR3 is CASRGTGGWDQPQHF. The CDR3 DNA follows: TGTGCCAGCAGGGGAACAGGGGGCTGGGATCAGCCCCAGCATTTT.